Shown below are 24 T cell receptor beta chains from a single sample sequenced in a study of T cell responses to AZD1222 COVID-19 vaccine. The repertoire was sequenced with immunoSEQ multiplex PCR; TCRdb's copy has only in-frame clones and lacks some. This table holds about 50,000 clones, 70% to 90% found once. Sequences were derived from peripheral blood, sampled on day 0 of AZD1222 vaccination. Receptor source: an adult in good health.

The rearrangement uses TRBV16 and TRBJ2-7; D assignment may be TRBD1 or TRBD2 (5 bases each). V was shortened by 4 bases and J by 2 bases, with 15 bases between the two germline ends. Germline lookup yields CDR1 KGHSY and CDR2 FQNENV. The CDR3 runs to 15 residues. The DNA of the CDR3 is TGTGCCAGCAGCCCAATGGGTCAGGGAGCCTACGAGCAGTACTTC. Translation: CASSPMGQGAYEQYF.

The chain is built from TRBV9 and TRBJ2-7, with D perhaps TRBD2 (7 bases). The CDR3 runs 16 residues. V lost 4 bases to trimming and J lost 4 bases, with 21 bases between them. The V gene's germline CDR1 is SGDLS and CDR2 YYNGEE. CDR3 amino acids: CASSPEVGGAHYEQYF. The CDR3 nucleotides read TGTGCCAGCAGCCCCGAGGTGGGGGGGGCCCATTACGAGCAGTACTTC.

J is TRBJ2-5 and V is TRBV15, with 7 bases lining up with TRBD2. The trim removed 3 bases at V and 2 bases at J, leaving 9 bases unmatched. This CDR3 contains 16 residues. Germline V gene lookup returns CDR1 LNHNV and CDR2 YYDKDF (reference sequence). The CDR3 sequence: CATSSLRTRAQETQYF. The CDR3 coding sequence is TGTGCCACCAGCAGTCTTAGGACTAGGGCTCAAGAGACCCAGTACTTC.

The CDR3 DNA is TGTGCCAGCAGCCAAGAGGGCAGGGGGAGCTCCGAGCAGTACTTC. Amino acid sequence: CASSQEGRGSSEQYF. The chain recombines TRBV4-2 with TRBJ2-7; TRBD1 agrees at 7 bases. The length of the CDR3 is 15 residues. Germline V gene lookup returns CDR1 LGHNA and CDR2 YNFKEQ. V lost 0 bases to trimming and J lost 6 bases; unmatched junction nucleotides: 8.

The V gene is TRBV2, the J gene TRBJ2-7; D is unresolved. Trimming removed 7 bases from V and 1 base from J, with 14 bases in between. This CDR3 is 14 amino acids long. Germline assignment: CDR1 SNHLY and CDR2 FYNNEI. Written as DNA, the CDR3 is TGTGCCAGCATTGGGATGAGTGGGTCCTACGAGCAGTACTTC. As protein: CASIGMSGSYEQYF.

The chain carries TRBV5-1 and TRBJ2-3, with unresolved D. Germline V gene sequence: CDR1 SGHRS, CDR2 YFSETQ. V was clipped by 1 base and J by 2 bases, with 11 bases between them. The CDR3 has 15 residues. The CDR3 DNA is TGCGCCAGCAGCTTGCACGAAAGGGACACAGATACGCAGTATTTT. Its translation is CASSLHERDTDTQYF.

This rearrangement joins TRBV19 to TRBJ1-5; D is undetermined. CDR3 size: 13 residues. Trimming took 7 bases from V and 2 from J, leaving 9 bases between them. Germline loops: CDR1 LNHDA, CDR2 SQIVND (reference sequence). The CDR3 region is CASNPFGNQPQHF. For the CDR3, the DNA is TGTGCCAGTAACCCCTTTGGCAATCAGCCCCAGCATTTT.

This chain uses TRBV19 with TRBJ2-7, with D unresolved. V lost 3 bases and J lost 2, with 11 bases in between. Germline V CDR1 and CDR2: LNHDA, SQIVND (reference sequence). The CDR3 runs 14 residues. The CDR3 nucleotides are TGTGCCAGTAGTATTACGTCCGATACCTACGAGCAGTACTTC. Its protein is CASSITSDTYEQYF.

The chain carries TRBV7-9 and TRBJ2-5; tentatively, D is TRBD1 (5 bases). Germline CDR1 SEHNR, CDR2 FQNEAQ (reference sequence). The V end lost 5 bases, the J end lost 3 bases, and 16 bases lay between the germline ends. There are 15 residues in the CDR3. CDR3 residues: CASSPPGHPKETQYF. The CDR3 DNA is TGTGCCAGCAGCCCCCCTGGACACCCAAAAGAGACCCAGTACTTC.

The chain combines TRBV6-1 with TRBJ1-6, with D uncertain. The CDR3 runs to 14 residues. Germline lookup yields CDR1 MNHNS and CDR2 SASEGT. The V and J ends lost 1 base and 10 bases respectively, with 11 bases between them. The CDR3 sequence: CASSEDRGISPLHF. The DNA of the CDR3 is TGTGCCAGCAGTGAAGATCGGGGTATCTCACCCCTCCACTTT.

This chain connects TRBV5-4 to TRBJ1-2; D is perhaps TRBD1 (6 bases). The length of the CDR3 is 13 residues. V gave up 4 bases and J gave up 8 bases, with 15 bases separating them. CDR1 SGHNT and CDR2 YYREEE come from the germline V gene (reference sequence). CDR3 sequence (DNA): TGTGCCAGCAGCCAGACAGGCCCGGAAGGCTACACCTTC. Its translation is CASSQTGPEGYTF.

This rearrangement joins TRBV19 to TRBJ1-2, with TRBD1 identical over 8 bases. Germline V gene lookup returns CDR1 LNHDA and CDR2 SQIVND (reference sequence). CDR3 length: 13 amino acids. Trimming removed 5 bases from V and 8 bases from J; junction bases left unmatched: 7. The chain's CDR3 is CASSLDREDGYTF. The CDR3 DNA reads TGTGCCAGTAGTTTGGACAGGGAAGACGGCTACACCTTC.

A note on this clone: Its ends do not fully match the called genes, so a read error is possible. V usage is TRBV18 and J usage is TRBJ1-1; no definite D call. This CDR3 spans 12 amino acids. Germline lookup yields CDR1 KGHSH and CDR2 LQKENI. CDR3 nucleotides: TGTGCCAGCTCTCCACAGAGCACTGAAGCTTTCTTT. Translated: CASSPQSTEAFF.

CDR3 nucleotide sequence: TGTGCCAGCAGTGAAGGGACAGGGCACACAGATACGCAGTATTTT. It is translated as CASSEGTGHTDTQYF. This chain uses TRBV6-1 with TRBJ2-3, with 8 bases identical to TRBD1. The germline V gene encodes CDR1 MNHNS and CDR2 SASEGT. V trimming: 1 base; J trimming: 2 bases; junction bases outside the gene matches: 2. The CDR3 contains 15 residues.

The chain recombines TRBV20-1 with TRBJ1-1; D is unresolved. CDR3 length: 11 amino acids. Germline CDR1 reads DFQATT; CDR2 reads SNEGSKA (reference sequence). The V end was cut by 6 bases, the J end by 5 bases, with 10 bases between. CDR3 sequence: CSATHGTEAFF. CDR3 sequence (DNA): TGCAGTGCGACTCATGGGACTGAAGCTTTCTTT.

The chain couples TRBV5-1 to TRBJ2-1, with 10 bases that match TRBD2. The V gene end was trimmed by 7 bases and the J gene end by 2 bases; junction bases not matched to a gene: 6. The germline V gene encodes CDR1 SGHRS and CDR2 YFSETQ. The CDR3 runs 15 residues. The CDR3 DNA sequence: TGCGCCAGCGGCCCCGGGACTAGCGCCTACAATGAGCAGTTCTTC. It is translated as CASGPGTSAYNEQFF.

CDR3 sequence: CASSYSSASNQPQHF. For the CDR3, the DNA is TGTGCCAGCAGTTACTCCTCGGCAAGCAATCAGCCCCAGCATTTT. The V call is TRBV6-6, the J call TRBJ1-5; no definite D call. This CDR3 has 15 residues. V was cut by 0 bases and J by 1 base, with 7 bases left in between. The germline gives CDR1 MNHNY, CDR2 SVGAGI (reference sequence).

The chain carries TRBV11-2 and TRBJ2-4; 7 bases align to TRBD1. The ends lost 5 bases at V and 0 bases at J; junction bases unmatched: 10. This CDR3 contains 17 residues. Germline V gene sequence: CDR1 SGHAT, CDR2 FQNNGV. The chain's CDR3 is CASSPRDSNLAKNIQYF. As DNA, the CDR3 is TGTGCCAGCAGCCCTCGGGACAGCAATCTAGCCAAAAACATTCAGTACTTC.

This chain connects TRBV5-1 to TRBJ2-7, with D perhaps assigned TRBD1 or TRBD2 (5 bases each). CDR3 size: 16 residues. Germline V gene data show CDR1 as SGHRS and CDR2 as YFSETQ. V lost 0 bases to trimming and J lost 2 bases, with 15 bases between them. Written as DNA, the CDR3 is TGCGCCAGCAGCTTGGCATGGGACCACACCACCTACGAGCAGTACTTC. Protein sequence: CASSLAWDHTTYEQYF.

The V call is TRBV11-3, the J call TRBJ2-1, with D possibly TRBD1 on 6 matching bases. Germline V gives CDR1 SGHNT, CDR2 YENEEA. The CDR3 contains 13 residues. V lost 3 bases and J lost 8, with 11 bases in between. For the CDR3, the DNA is TGTGCCAGCAGCTTGGGACATTCGTATGAGCAGTTCTTC. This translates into CASSLGHSYEQFF.

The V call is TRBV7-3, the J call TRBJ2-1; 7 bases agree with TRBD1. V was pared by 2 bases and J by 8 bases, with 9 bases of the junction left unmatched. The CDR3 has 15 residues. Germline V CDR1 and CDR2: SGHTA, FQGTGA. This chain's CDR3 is CASSLGPQGRYEQFF. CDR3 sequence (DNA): TGTGCCAGCAGCTTAGGTCCACAGGGGCGGTATGAGCAGTTCTTC.

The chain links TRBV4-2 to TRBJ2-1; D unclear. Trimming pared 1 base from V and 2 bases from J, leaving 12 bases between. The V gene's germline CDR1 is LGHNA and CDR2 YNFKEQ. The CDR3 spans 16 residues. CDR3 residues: CASSQASFGPYNEQFF. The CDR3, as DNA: TGTGCCAGCAGCCAAGCATCCTTCGGCCCCTACAATGAGCAGTTCTTC.

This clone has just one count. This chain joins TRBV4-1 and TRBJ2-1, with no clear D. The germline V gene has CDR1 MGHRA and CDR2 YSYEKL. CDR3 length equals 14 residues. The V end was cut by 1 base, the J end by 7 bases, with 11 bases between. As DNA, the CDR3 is TGCGCCAGCAGCCAAGTTAATCTGAATAATGAGCAGTTCTTC. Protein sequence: CASSQVNLNNEQFF.

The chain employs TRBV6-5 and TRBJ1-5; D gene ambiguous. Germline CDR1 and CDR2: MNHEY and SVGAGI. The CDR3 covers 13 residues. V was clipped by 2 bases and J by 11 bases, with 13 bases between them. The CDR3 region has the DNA TGTGCCAGCAGTTACAACCGCCTTGAAGCCCAGCATTTT. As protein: CASSYNRLEAQHF.